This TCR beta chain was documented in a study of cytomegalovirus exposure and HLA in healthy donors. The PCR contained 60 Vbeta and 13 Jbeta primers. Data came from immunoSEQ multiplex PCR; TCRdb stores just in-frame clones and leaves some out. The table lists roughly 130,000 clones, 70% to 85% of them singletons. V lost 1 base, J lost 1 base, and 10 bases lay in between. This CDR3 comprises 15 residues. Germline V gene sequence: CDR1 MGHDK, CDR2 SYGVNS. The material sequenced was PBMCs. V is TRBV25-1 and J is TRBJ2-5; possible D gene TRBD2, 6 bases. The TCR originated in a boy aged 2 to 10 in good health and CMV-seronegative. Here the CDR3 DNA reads TGTGCCAGCAGTGAATCTGGACTAACCCAAGAGACCCAGTACTTC. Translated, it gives CASSESGLTQETQYF.